This T cell receptor (beta chain) came from a study of cytomegalovirus exposure and HLA in healthy donors. Study findings and constraints: Researchers had no immune exposure information except CMV serostatus available.

This PCR relied on a set of 60 Vbeta primers and 13 Jbeta primers. The method was immunoSEQ multiplex PCR; TCRdb's version includes in-frame clones alone and lacks a portion of them. The repertoire includes over 100,000 clones, about 76% of them detected once, and 1.3% to 1.5% sits in the top ten. About this clone: Antigen: not known.

The germline V gene has CDR1 SGHVS and CDR2 FNYEAQ. This CDR3 contains 15 residues. The germline V and J ends were trimmed by 1 base and 8 bases, with 17 bases remaining between them. This chain joins TRBV7-6 and TRBJ1-2, with D perhaps TRBD1 (6 bases). Sample: PBMCs. This TCR was recovered from a middle-aged woman in good health and CMV-seronegative. The CDR3 loop reads CASSLGQEYPRGYTF. CDR3 nucleotide sequence: TGTGCCAGCAGCTTAGGACAGGAATACCCCCGCGGCTACACCTTC. The full variable domain, its missing parts supplied by reference TRBV7-6 and TRBJ1-2, is GAGVSQSPRYKVTKRGQDVALRCDPISGHVSLYWYRQALGQGPEFLTYFNYEAQQDKSGLPNDRFSAERPEGSISTLTIQRTEQRDSAMYRCASSLGQEYPRGYTFGSGTRLTVV.